This T cell receptor beta chain was sequenced during a study of TIL therapy for anti-PD-1-resistant metastatic lung cancer. The immunoSEQ assay was v3. TCRdb keeps only in-frame clones here, not all; method: immunoSEQ multiplex PCR. The sample carries over 10,000 clones, 66% recorded once. The time point is: pre-treatment sample, taken before nivolumab and TIL therapy. Pleural nodules or supraclavicular lymph nodes made up most of the excised metastases sampled. Stage 4 NSCLC adults joined between late 2017 and early 2020. This TCR came from a woman between 30 and 80 years old with non-small cell lung cancer. Sequenced material: tumor tissue, taken at baseline.

The CDR3 nucleotides are TGTGCCAGCAGCTTAGAGACAGTAAGCTCTGGGGCCAACGTCCTGACTTTC. Its protein is CASSLETVSSGANVLTF. The V call is TRBV7-6, the J call TRBJ2-6; D may be TRBD1 (5 bases). CDR1 and CDR2 (germline): SGHVS, FNYEAQ. The CDR3 length is 17 residues. V lost 1 base, J lost 0 bases, and 10 bases lay in between.